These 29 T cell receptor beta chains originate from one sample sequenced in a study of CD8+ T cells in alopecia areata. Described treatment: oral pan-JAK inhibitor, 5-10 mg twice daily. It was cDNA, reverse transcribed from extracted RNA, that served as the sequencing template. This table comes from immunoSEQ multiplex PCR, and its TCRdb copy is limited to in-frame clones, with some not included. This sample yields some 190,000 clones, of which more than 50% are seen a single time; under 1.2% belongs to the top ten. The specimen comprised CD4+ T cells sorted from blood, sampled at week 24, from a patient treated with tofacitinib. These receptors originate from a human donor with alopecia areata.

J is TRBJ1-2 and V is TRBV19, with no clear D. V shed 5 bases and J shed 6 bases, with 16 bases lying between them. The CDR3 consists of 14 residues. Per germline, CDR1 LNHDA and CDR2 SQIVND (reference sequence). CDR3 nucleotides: TGTGCCAGTAGTCCCGAGTCTTTAAGGAATGGCTACACCTTC. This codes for CASSPESLRNGYTF.

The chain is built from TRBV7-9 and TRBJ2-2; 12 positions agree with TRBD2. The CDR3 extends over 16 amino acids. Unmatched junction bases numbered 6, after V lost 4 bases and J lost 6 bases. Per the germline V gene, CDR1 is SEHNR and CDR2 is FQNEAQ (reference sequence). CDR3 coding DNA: TGTGCCAGCAGCTCTAGCGGGGGGGCCGACGCCGGGGAGCTGTTTTTT. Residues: CASSSSGGADAGELFF.

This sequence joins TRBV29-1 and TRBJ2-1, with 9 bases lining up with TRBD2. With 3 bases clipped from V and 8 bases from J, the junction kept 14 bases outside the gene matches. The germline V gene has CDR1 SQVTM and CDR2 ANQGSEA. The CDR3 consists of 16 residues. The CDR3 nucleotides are TGCAGCGTTGATAATATGTCTGGCGGGGGGGCCGATGAGCAGTTCTTC. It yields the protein CSVDNMSGGGADEQFF.

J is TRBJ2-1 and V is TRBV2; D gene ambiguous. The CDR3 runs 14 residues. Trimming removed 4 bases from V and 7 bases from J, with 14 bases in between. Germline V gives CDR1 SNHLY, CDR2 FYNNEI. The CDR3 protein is CASSARINRNEQFF. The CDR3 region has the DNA TGTGCCAGCAGTGCCAGGATAAATCGGAATGAGCAGTTCTTC.

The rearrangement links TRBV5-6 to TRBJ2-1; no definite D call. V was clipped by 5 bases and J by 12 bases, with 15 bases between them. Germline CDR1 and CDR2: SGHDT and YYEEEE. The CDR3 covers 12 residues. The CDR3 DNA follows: TGTGCCAGCAGGAGCTCCCTGGTGGGGCAGTTCTTC. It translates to CASRSSLVGQFF.

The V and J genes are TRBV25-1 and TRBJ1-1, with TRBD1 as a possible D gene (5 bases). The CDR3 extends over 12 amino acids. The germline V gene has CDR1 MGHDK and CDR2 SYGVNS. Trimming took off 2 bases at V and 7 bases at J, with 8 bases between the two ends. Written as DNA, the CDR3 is TGTGCCAGCAGTGAACAGGGATATGAAGCTTTCTTT. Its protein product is CASSEQGYEAFF. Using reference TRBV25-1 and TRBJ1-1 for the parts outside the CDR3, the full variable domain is EADIYQTPRYLVIGTGKKITLECSQTMGHDKMYWYQQDPGMELHLIHYSYGVNSTEKGDLSSESTVSRIRTEHFPLTLESARPSHTSQYLCASSEQGYEAFFGQGTRLTVV.

The CDR3 DNA sequence: TGTGCCAGCAGCCTGAGGGGCGCCGGCGAGCAGTACTTC. Translating gives CASSLRGAGEQYF. The rearrangement uses TRBV7-2 and TRBJ2-7, with D perhaps TRBD1 or TRBD2 (5 bases each). This CDR3 contains 13 residues. Trimming removed 5 bases at V and 6 bases at J, with 14 bases between. In germline, CDR1 is SGHTA, CDR2 FQGNSA.

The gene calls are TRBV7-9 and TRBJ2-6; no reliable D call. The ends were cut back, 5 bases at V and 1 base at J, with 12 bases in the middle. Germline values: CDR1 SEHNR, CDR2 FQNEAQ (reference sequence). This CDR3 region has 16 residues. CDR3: CASSNPVASGANVLTF. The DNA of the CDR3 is TGTGCCAGCAGCAACCCGGTCGCGTCTGGGGCCAACGTCCTGACTTTC.

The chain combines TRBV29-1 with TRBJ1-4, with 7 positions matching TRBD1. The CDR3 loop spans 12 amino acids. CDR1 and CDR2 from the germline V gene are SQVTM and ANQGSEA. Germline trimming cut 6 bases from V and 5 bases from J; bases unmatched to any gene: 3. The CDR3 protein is CSVIQGNEKLFF. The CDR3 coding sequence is TGCAGCGTCATACAGGGGAATGAAAAACTGTTTTTT.

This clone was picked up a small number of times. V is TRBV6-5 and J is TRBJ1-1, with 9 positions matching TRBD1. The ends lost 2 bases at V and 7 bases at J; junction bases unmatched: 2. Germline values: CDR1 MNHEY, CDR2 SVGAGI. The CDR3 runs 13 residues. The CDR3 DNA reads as TGTGCCAGCAGTTACAGGACAGGGGTTGAAGCTTTCTTT. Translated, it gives CASSYRTGVEAFF.

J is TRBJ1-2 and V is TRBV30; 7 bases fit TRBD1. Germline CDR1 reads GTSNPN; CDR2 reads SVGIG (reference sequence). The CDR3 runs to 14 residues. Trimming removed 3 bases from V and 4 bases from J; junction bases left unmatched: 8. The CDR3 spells CAWRGLGQLYGYTF. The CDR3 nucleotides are TGTGCCTGGAGGGGCCTGGGACAGCTCTATGGCTACACCTTC.

CDR3 sequence (DNA): TGTGCCAGCAGCCCGGGGACGGCGAACACTGAAGCTTTCTTT. Translation: CASSPGTANTEAFF. The chain carries TRBV9 and TRBJ1-1; TRBD1 is a possible D gene (5 bases). The CDR3 has 14 residues. Germline CDR1 SGDLS, CDR2 YYNGEE. Trimming shortened V by 4 bases and J by 1 base, and 11 bases separated the two germline ends. The variable domain in full, with the rest retrieved from reference TRBV9 and TRBJ1-1, is DSGVTQTPKHLITATGQRVTLRCSPRSGDLSVYWYQQSLDQGLQFLIQYYNGEERAKGNILERFSAQQFPDLHSELNLSSLELGDSALYFCASSPGTANTEAFFGQGTRLTVV.

CDR3 DNA: TGCGCCAGCAGCCAAGCCCAGGGGTTTGGTTTAGGCACTGAAGCTTTCTTT. It codes for CASSQAQGFGLGTEAFF. The chain employs TRBV4-3 and TRBJ1-1, with D perhaps TRBD1 (6 bases). Germline CDR1 is LGHNA and CDR2 is YSLEER. Trimming pared 1 base from V and 4 bases from J, leaving 19 bases between. This CDR3 comprises 17 residues.

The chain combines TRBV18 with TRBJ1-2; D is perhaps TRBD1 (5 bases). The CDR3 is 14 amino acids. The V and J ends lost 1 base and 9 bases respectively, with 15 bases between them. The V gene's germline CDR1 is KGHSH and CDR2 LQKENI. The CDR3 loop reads CASSPLRGVDRYTF. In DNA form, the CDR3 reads TGTGCCAGCTCACCACTGAGGGGTGTCGATCGCTACACCTTC.

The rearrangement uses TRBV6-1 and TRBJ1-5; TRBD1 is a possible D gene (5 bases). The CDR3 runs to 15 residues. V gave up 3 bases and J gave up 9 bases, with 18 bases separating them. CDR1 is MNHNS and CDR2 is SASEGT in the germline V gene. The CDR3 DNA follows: TGTGCCAGCAGTGAGGACAAAGGACGGGCTCGGCCCCAGCATTTT. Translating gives CASSEDKGRARPQHF.

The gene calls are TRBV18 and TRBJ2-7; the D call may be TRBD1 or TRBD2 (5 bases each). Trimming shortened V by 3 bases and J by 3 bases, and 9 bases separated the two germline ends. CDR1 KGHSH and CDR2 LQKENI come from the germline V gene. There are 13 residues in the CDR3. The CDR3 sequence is CASSPGRSYEQYF. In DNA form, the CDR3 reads TGTGCCAGCTCACCGGGACGGAGCTACGAGCAGTACTTC.

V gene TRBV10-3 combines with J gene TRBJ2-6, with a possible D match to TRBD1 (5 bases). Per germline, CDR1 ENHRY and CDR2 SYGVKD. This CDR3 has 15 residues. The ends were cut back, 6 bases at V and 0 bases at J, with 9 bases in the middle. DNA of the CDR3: TGTGCCATCAGCCGCAGGGTCTCTGGGGCCAACGTCCTGACTTTC. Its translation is CAISRRVSGANVLTF.

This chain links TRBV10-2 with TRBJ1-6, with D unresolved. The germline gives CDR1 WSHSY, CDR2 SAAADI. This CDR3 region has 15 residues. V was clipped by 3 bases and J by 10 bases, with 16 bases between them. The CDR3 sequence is CASSDPGPLESPLHF. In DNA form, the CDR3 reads TGCGCCAGCAGTGACCCCGGACCCCTCGAATCACCCCTCCACTTT.

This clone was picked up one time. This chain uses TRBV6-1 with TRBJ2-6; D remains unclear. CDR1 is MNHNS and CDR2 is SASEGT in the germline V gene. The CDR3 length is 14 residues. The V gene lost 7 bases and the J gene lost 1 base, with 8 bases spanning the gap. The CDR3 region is CASTDGSGANVLTF. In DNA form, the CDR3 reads TGTGCCAGCACTGACGGGTCTGGGGCCAACGTCCTGACTTTC.

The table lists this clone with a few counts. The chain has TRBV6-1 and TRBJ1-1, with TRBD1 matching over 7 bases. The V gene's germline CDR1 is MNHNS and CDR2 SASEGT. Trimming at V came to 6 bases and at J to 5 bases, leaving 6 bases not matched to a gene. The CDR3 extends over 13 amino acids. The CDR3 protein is CASRQQGRTEAFF. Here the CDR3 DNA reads TGTGCCAGCAGACAACAGGGGAGGACTGAAGCTTTCTTT.

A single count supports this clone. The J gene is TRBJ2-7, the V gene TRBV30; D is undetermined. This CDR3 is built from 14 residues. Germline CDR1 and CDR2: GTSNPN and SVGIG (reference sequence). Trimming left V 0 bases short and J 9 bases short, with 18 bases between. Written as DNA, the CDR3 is TGTGCCTGGAGTGTACTAACCGGCAGATCTAGGCAGTACTTC. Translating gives CAWSVLTGRSRQYF.

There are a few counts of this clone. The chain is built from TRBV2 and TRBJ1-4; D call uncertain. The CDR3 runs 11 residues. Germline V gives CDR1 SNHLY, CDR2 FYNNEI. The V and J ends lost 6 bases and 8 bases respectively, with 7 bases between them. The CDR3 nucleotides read TGTGCCAGCAGCAGAGGGGAAAAACTGTTTTTT. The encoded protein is CASSRGEKLFF.

CDR3 sequence (DNA): TGTGCCAGCAGCTTCCAAAGGGACAGCTCCTACGAGCAGTACTTC. Its translation is CASSFQRDSSYEQYF. The chain links TRBV5-6 to TRBJ2-7; 7 bases line up with TRBD1. This CDR3 is built from 15 residues. V trimming: 2 bases; J trimming: 0 bases; junction bases outside the gene matches: 5. Per the germline V gene, CDR1 is SGHDT and CDR2 is YYEEEE.

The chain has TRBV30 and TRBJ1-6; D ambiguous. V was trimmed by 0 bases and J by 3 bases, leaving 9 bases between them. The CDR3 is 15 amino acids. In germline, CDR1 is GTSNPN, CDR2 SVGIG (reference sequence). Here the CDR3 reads CAWSVKGGYNSPLHF. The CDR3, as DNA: TGTGCCTGGAGTGTTAAGGGAGGCTATAATTCACCCCTCCACTTT.

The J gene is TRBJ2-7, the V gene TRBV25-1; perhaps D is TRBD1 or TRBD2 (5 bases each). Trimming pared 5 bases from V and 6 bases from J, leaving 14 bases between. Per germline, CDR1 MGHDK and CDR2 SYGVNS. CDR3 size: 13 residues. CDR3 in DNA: TGTGCCAGCAGTCGGGACGGCAGGCGCGAGCAGTACTTC. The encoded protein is CASSRDGRREQYF.

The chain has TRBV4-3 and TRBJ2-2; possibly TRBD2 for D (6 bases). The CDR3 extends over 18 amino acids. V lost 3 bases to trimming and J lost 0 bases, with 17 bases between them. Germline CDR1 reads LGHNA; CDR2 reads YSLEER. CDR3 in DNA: TGCGCCAGCAGCCATTTCCTCGGGACTTCCTCGAACACCGGGGAGCTGTTTTTT. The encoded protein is CASSHFLGTSSNTGELFF.

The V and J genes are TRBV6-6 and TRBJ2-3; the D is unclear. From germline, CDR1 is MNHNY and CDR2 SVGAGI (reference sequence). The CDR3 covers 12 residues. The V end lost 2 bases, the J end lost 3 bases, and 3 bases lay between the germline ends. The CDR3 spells CASSYATDTQYF. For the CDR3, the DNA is TGTGCCAGCAGTTACGCGACAGATACGCAGTATTTT.

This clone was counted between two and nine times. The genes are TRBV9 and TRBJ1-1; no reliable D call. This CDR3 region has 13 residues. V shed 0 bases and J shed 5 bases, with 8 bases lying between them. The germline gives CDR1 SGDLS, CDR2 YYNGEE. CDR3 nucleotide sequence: TGTGCCAGCAGCGTAGAGGAGGAAACTGAAGCTTTCTTT. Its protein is CASSVEEETEAFF.

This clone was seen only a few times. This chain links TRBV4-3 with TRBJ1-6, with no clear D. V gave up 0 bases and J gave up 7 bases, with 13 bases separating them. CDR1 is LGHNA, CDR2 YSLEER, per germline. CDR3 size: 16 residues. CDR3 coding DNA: TGCGCCAGCAGCCAAGATCATTCGCCGGGGAATTCACCCCTCCACTTT. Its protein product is CASSQDHSPGNSPLHF.